This T cell receptor beta chain was documented in a study of CD8 T cells in ankylosing spondylitis. MiXCR, applied by TCRdb to the 5' RACE reads, yields one record per CDR3 protein. The sample holds over 75,000 distinct CDR3 sequences, around 10% seen once. Unmatched junction bases numbered 7, after V lost 6 bases and J lost 2 bases. The CDR3 is 16 residues long. Ten or more counts support this clonotype. The specimen was blood, either unsorted or a sorted T cell fraction (not recorded which). The rearrangement joins TRBV12-3 or TRBV12-4 to TRBJ2-3; 11 nucleotides match TRBD2. The clonotype comes from a male donor with ankylosing spondylitis or in good health (not recorded which). DNA for the CDR3: TGTGCCAGCAGAGGAGAGACTAGCGGGGACACAGATACGCAGTATTTT. Protein product: CASRGETSGDTDTQYF.